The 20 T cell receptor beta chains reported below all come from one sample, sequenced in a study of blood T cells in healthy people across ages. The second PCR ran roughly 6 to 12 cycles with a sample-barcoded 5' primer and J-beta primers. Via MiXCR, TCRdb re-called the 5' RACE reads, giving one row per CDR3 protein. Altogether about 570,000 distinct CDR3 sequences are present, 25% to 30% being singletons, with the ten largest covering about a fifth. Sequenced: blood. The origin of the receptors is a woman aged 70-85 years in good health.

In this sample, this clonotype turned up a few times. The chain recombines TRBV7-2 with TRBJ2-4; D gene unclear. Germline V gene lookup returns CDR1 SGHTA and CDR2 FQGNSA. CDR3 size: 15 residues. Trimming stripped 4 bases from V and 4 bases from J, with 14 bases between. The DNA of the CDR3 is TGTGCCAGCAGCTCACCGACAAGTCGAAAAAACATTCAGTACTTC. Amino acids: CASSSPTSRKNIQYF. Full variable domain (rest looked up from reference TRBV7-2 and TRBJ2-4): GAGVSQSPSNKVTEKGKDVELRCDPISGHTALYWYRQSLGQGLEFLIYFQGNSAPDKSGLPSDRFSAERTGGSVSTLTIQRTQQEDSAVYLCASSSPTSRKNIQYFGAGTRLSVL.

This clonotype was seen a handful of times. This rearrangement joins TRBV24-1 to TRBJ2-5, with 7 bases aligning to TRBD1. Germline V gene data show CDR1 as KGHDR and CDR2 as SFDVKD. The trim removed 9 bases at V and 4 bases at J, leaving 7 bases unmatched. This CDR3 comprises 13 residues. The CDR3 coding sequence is TGTGCCACCTTGGACAGGAGAGGAGAGACCCAGTACTTC. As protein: CATLDRRGETQYF.

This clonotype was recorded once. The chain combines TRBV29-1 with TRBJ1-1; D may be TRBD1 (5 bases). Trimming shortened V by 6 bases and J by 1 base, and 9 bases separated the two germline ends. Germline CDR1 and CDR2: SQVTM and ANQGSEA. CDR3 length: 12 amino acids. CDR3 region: CSVQRGNTEAFF. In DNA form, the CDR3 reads TGCAGCGTGCAAAGGGGGAACACTGAAGCTTTCTTT.

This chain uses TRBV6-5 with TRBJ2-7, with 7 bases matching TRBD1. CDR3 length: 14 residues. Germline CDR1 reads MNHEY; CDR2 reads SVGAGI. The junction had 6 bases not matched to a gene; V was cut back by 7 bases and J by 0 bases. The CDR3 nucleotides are TGTGCCAGCAAAACCACAGGGGTCTCCTACGAGCAGTACTTC. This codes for CASKTTGVSYEQYF.

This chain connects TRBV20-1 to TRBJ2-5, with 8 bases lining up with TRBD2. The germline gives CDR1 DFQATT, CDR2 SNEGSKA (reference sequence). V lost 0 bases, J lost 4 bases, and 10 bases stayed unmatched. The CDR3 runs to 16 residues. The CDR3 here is CSARDPKRGPGETQYF. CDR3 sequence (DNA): TGCAGTGCTAGAGATCCGAAGCGGGGGCCGGGAGAGACCCAGTACTTC.

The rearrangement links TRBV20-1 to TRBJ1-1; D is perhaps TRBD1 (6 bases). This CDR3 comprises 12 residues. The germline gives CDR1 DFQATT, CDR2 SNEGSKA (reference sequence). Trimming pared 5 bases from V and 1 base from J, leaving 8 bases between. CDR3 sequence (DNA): TGCAGTGCTCAGGGGCAGAACACTGAAGCTTTCTTT. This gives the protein CSAQGQNTEAFF.

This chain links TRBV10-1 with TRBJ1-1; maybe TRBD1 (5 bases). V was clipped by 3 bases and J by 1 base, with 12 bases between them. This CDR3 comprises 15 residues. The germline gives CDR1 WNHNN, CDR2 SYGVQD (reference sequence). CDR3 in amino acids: CASSDEGAQNTEAFF. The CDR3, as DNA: TGCGCCAGCAGTGACGAAGGGGCCCAGAACACTGAAGCTTTCTTT.

The CDR3 DNA reads as TGTGCCAGCAGCTTACCAACGGGACAGGGAGCTTTCTTT. Translating it yields CASSLPTGQGAFF. This chain links TRBV7-8 with TRBJ1-1, with 9 bases that match TRBD1. With V trimmed by 2 bases and J by 10 bases, 5 bases remained unmatched. CDR3 length: 13 amino acids. Germline V gene lookup returns CDR1 SGHVS and CDR2 FQNEAQ.

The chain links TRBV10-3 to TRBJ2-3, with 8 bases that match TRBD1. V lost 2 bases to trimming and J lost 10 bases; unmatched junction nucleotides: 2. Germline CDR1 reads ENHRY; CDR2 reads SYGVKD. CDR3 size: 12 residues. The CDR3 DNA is TGTGCCATCAGTGAGAAGGACAGGGCGCAGTATTTT. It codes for CAISEKDRAQYF.

CDR3 sequence: CASSLVSGADTQYF. CDR3 DNA sequence: TGTGCCAGCAGCTTAGTGTCGGGGGCAGATACGCAGTATTTT. V is TRBV7-2 and J is TRBJ2-3; possible D gene TRBD2, 6 bases. From germline, CDR1 is SGHTA and CDR2 FQGNSA. V was pared by 1 base and J by 4 bases, with 9 bases between. The CDR3 has 14 amino acids.

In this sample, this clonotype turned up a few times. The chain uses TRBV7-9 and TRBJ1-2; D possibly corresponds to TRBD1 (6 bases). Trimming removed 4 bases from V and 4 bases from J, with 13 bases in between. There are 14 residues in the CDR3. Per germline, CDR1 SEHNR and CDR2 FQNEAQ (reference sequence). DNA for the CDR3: TGTGCCAGCAGCTCCGACAGGCTTGTCTATGGCTACACCTTC. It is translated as CASSSDRLVYGYTF.

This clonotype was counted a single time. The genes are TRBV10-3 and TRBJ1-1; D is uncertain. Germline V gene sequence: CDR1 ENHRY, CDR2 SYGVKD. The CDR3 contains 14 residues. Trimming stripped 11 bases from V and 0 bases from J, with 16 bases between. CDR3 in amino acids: CASGSILMNTEAFF. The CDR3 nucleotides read TGTGCCTCCGGCAGTATCCTTATGAACACTGAAGCTTTCTTT.

For the CDR3, the DNA is TGTGCCAGCAGCCAAGTAGCGGGGGAGGCTCGGACGCAGTATTTT. Translation gives CASSQVAGEARTQYF. The chain carries TRBV4-2 and TRBJ2-3, with TRBD2 matching 9 bases. This CDR3 contains 15 residues. Germline CDR1 and CDR2: LGHNA and YNFKEQ. The J segment lost 9 bases and the V segment lost 1 base, leaving 8 bases of the junction unmatched.

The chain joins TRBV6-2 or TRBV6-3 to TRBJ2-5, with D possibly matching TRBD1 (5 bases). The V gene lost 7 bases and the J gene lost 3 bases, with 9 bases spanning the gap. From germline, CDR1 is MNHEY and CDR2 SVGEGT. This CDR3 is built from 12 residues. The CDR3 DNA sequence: TGTGCCAGCACCCTAGGGGAAGAGACCCAGTACTTC. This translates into CASTLGEETQYF.

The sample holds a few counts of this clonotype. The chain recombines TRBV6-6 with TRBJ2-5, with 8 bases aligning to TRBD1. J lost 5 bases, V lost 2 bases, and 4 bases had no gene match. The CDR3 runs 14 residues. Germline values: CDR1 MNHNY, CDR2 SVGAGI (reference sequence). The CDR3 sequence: CASSYGQGRETQYF. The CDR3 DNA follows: TGTGCCAGCAGTTACGGACAGGGTCGGGAGACCCAGTACTTC.

CDR3 loop: CASSQDLLVNTEAFF. The CDR3 bases are TGTGCCAGCAGCCAAGACCTCTTGGTGAACACTGAAGCTTTCTTT. This chain joins TRBV3-1 and TRBJ1-1; D is uncertain. Germline V CDR1 and CDR2: LGHDT, YNNKEL (reference sequence). CDR3 length equals 15 residues. Trimming removed 0 bases from V and 0 bases from J, with 8 bases in between.

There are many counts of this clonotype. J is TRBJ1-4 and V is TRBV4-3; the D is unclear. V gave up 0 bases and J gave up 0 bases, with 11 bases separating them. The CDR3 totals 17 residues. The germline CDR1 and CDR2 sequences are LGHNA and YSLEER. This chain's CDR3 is CASSQDAAKSTNEKLFF. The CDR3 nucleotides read TGCGCCAGCAGCCAAGATGCCGCTAAATCAACTAATGAAAAACTGTTTTTT.

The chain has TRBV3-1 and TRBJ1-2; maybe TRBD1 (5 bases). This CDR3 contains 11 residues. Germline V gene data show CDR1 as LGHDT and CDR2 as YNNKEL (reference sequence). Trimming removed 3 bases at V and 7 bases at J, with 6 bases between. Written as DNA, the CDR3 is TGTGCCAGCAGCCAGCAGGGTGGCTACACCTTC. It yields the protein CASSQQGGYTF.

The CDR3 spells CASSYDRAGYTF. The DNA for the CDR3 is TGTGCCAGCAGCTATGACAGGGCCGGCTACACCTTC. The chain recombines TRBV7-2 with TRBJ1-2; 7 bases fit TRBD1. Germline trimming cut 4 bases from V and 8 bases from J; bases unmatched to any gene: 4. In germline, CDR1 is SGHTA, CDR2 FQGNSA. There are 12 residues in the CDR3.

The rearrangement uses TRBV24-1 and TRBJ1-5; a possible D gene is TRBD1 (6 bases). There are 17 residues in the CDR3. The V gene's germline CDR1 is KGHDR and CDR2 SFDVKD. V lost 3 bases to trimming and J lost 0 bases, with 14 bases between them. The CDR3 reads CATSDGGGQYSNQPQHF. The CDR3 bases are TGTGCCACCAGTGATGGAGGGGGACAATATAGCAATCAGCCCCAGCATTTT.